What follows is one TCR beta chain and its context. The data were produced by immunoSEQ multiplex PCR, yet TCRdb's version contains in-frame clones alone and is incomplete. The sample records tens of thousands of clones, more than 75% being singletons. The entry originates in a study of glioma-infiltrating T cells after dendritic cell vaccination. Trimming cost V 4 bases and J 0 bases, with 6 bases left between them. The CDR3 is 13 amino acids. The V gene's germline CDR1 is SEHNR and CDR2 FQNEAQ (reference sequence). The receptor's source is a human donor with glioblastoma. V and J are TRBV7-9 and TRBJ1-2; D is unclear. Sample: blood, taken before dendritic cell vaccination. CDR3: CASSSTSNYGYTF. The CDR3 nucleotides are TGTGCCAGCAGCTCGACATCTAACTATGGCTACACCTTC.